These 5 T cell receptor beta chains were all obtained from the same sample, sequenced in a study of T cell responses to AZD1222 COVID-19 vaccine. Libraries were prepared by immunoSEQ multiplex PCR; TCRdb keeps only in-frame clonotypes and omits some of them. The table lists about 200,000 clones, around 88% of them singletons. Material: peripheral blood, obtained on day 0 of AZD1222 vaccination. Source of these receptors: an adult in good health.

The chain couples TRBV14 to TRBJ1-2; 11 positions match TRBD1. Germline V lookup: CDR1 SGHDN, CDR2 FVKESK. The CDR3 totals 13 residues. J was trimmed by 6 bases and V by 4 bases; bases with no gene match: 1. CDR3 DNA: TGTGCCAGCAGCCTGGGACAGGGGGATGGCTACACCTTC. It codes for CASSLGQGDGYTF.

The genes are TRBV19 and TRBJ2-3, with 8 bases fitting TRBD1. V lost 7 bases to trimming and J lost 1 base; unmatched junction nucleotides: 13. This CDR3 contains 17 residues. Germline assignment: CDR1 LNHDA and CDR2 SQIVND (reference sequence). The CDR3 loop reads CASTLGQGSWGTDTQYF. In DNA, the CDR3 is TGTGCCAGTACCCTAGGACAGGGTAGTTGGGGCACAGATACGCAGTATTTT.

The gene calls are TRBV30 and TRBJ2-7; no firm D call. The V end lost 2 bases, the J end lost 2 bases, and 10 bases lay between the germline ends. Germline-derived CDR1 and CDR2 are GTSNPN and SVGIG (reference sequence). The length of the CDR3 is 13 residues. CDR3 sequence reads: CAWSKAGPYEQYF. CDR3 DNA: TGTGCCTGGAGTAAGGCAGGTCCCTACGAGCAGTACTTC. The complete variable domain, with remaining parts taken from reference TRBV30 and TRBJ2-7, reads SQTIHQWPATLVQPVGSPLSLECTVEGTSNPNLYWYRQAAGRGLQLLFYSVGIGQISSEVPQNLSASRPQDRQFILSSKKLLLSDSGFYLCAWSKAGPYEQYFGPGTRLTVT.

The rearrangement joins TRBV7-6 to TRBJ2-2, with D perhaps matching TRBD1 (7 bases). Between the trimmed V and J ends, which lost 6 bases and 6 bases, there was a span of 20 bases. Germline V lookup: CDR1 SGHVS, CDR2 FNYEAQ. The CDR3 runs to 16 residues. The CDR3 coding sequence is TGTGCCAGCAGTTCCCTGGCAGGGGGGTTTGCCGGGGAGCTGTTTTTT. This codes for CASSSLAGGFAGELFF.

The table lists this clone with a count of one. This chain uses TRBV9 with TRBJ2-1; TRBD2 is a possible D gene (7 bases). Trimming pared 3 bases from V and 4 bases from J, leaving 11 bases between. The CDR3 extends over 14 amino acids. Germline CDR1 reads SGDLS; CDR2 reads YYNGEE. The CDR3 reads CASSEGGGYNEQFF. The DNA of the CDR3 is TGTGCCAGCAGCGAGGGAGGGGGTTACAATGAGCAGTTCTTC.